The 14 T cell receptor beta chains given below trace back to one sample, sequenced in a study of identical twins (TCRdb year 2016). The receptor library was made with 5' RACE. Sequencer: Illumina HiSeq 2000. TCRdb applied fastp at Q25 and MiXCR to the public reads, then kept only in-frame beta chains. When rows share a CDR3 protein, they turn into one entry using the most common DNA and genes. The sample table shows a few hundred thousand distinct CDR3 sequences, and roughly a tenth are seen once. The ten biggest clones cover about 9% of the sample. The sequenced sample consisted of memory T cells sorted from blood. Taken with the paper, the label for cell subset or site translates to: CD45RO+ enriched T cells. Receptor source: a man in his forties or fifties in good health.

The chain is built from TRBV3-1 and TRBJ2-1, with 8 bases aligning to TRBD2. In germline, CDR1 is LGHDT, CDR2 YNNKEL (reference sequence). CDR3 length: 16 residues. After removal of 0 bases from V and 5 bases from J, the junction contained 6 bases not matched to a gene. CDR3 DNA: TGTGCCAGCAGCCAAGAGGTGTTAGCGGGAAACAATGAGCAGTTCTTC. Its protein product is CASSQEVLAGNNEQFF.

The table lists this clonotype with many counts. The chain uses TRBV6-6 and TRBJ2-3; D is ambiguous. The CDR3 runs 13 residues. The V gene's germline CDR1 is MNHNY and CDR2 SVGAGI (reference sequence). V was clipped by 6 bases and J by 2 bases, with 9 bases between them. The CDR3 sequence: CASRLAHTDTQYF. Written as DNA, the CDR3 is TGTGCCAGCAGGTTAGCACACACAGATACGCAGTATTTT.

About this clonotype: One end of the junction fails to match germline, which may point to a read error. This chain links TRBV4-1 with TRBJ2-6, with D possibly being TRBD2 (6 bases). The length of the CDR3 is 13 residues. Germline loops: CDR1 MGHRA, CDR2 YSYEKL. The CDR3 DNA reads TGCGCCAGCAGCCAAGACCCCTCACGGAGGGCTGAATTC. Translating gives CASSQDPSRRAEF.

Concerning this clonotype itself: A much larger clonotype is one base distant, so this may be a read error. V usage is TRBV20-1 and J usage is TRBJ1-4; D not certain. CDR1 and CDR2 (germline): DFQATT, SNEGSKA (reference sequence). The CDR3 sequence is 15 residues long. Trimming took off 0 bases at V and 3 bases at J, with 11 bases between the two ends. In DNA form, the CDR3 reads TGCAGTGCTAGAGATCCCGCGGTTCCTAATGAAAAACTGTTTTTT. Protein: CSARDPAVPNEKLFF.

This clonotype appeared a few times. CDR3 residues: CASSFGTSGGASEQFF. DNA of the CDR3: TGCGCCAGCAGCTTTGGGACTAGCGGGGGGGCGAGTGAGCAGTTCTTC. The J gene is TRBJ2-1, the V gene TRBV5-1, with 16 bases that match TRBD2. V lost 2 bases, J lost 9 bases, and 5 bases stayed unmatched. CDR1 is SGHRS, CDR2 YFSETQ, per germline. The CDR3 spans 16 residues.

This clonotype was observed a handful of times. V gene TRBV6-2 or TRBV6-3 combines with J gene TRBJ2-4; D gene ambiguous. The CDR3 spans 11 residues. From germline, CDR1 is MNHEY and CDR2 SVGEGT. V gave up 2 bases and J gave up 11 bases, with 7 bases separating them. CDR3 in DNA: TGTGCCAGCAGTTACGCGACTTTTCAGTACTTC. The encoded protein is CASSYATFQYF.

This clonotype showed up just a few times. The chain is built from TRBV28 and TRBJ2-5; 11 bases map to TRBD2. J was trimmed by 7 bases and V by 7 bases; bases with no gene match: 14. Germline lookup yields CDR1 MDHEN and CDR2 SYDVKM. CDR3 length equals 16 residues. DNA of the CDR3: TGTGCCAGCACCCCTGGGATAGCGGGAGGGCCGGGGACCCAGTACTTC. Translated: CASTPGIAGGPGTQYF. The full variable domain, its missing parts supplied by reference TRBV28 and TRBJ2-5, is DVKVTQSSRYLVKRTGEKVFLECVQDMDHENMFWYRQDPGLGLRLIYFSYDVKMKEKGDIPEGYSVSREKKERFSLILESASTNQTSMYLCASTPGIAGGPGTQYFGPGTRLLVL.

This clonotype was seen only a few times. The chain carries TRBV5-5 and TRBJ2-1; D may be TRBD1 or TRBD2 (5 bases each). Germline V gene lookup returns CDR1 SGHKS and CDR2 YYEKEE (reference sequence). The V and J ends lost 0 bases and 8 bases respectively, with 9 bases between them. This CDR3 has 13 residues. CDR3 amino acids: CASSLGGVDEQFF. DNA for the CDR3: TGTGCCAGCAGCTTGGGAGGGGTGGATGAGCAGTTCTTC.

This clonotype was counted many times. This sequence joins TRBV14 and TRBJ2-3; no reliable D call. CDR3 length equals 17 residues. CDR1 and CDR2 from the germline V gene are SGHDN and FVKESK. The V end was cut by 4 bases, the J end by 4 bases, with 21 bases between. The CDR3 nucleotides are TGTGCCAGCAGCCCCCCCCCGACACCACGAGGTTCAGATACGCAGTATTTT. Amino acids: CASSPPPTPRGSDTQYF.

This chain joins TRBV20-1 and TRBJ2-5; TRBD2 matches 10 bases. Germline assignment: CDR1 DFQATT and CDR2 SNEGSKA (reference sequence). Trimming took 5 bases from V and 5 from J; bases not matched to a gene: 8. The CDR3 spans 14 residues. CDR3: CSADPLAGDETQYF. CDR3 DNA: TGCAGTGCTGATCCTCTAGCGGGGGACGAGACCCAGTACTTC.

The CDR3, as DNA: TGTGCCAGCAGCTTGGACTATGGGGGGTCCTACGAGCAGTACTTC. Encoded protein: CASSLDYGGSYEQYF. The chain is built from TRBV7-2 and TRBJ2-7; D perhaps matches TRBD2 (6 bases). The CDR3 has 15 residues. Between the trimmed V and J ends, which lost 3 bases and 1 base, there was a span of 13 bases. Germline CDR1 reads SGHTA; CDR2 reads FQGNSA. The entire variable domain, with the rest obtained from reference TRBV7-2 and TRBJ2-7, is as follows: GAGVSQSPSNKVTEKGKDVELRCDPISGHTALYWYRQSLGQGLEFLIYFQGNSAPDKSGLPSDRFSAERTGGSVSTLTIQRTQQEDSAVYLCASSLDYGGSYEQYFGPGTRLTVT.

This chain connects TRBV11-2 to TRBJ2-5; a weak D match, TRBD2 (5 bases). The CDR3 has 15 amino acids. V lost 0 bases and J lost 4, with 12 bases in between. Germline CDR1 reads SGHAT; CDR2 reads FQNNGV. The CDR3 region is CASSLDRGPGETQYF. The DNA of the CDR3 is TGTGCCAGCAGCTTAGACCGCGGGCCGGGAGAGACCCAGTACTTC.

The CDR3 DNA sequence: TGCGCCAGCAGCGGGGGACAGGGGAGAGAGACCCAGTACTTC. Protein: CASSGGQGRETQYF. The V gene is TRBV5-1, the J gene TRBJ2-5; TRBD1 aligns across 10 bases. The J segment lost 4 bases and the V segment lost 4 bases, leaving 4 bases of the junction unmatched. This CDR3 spans 14 amino acids. The germline gives CDR1 SGHRS, CDR2 YFSETQ.

This clonotype showed up many times. The chain uses TRBV5-6 and TRBJ2-7; TRBD1 agrees at 8 bases. The CDR3 sequence is 13 residues long. After removal of 0 bases from V and 11 bases from J, the junction contained 7 bases not matched to a gene. The germline CDR1 and CDR2 sequences are SGHDT and YYEEEE. The CDR3 region is CASSLGTGIREYF. CDR3 DNA: TGTGCCAGCAGCTTGGGGACAGGGATTAGGGAGTACTTC.